What follows are 3 T cell receptor beta chains derived from one specimen sequenced in a study of blood T cell repertoires in COVID-19. The table came from immunoSEQ multiplex PCR; TCRdb's copy has only in-frame clones and leaves some out. The repertoire consists of about 170,000 clones, with 80% to 90% occurring once and the leading ten covering around 20%. The sample taken for sequencing was peripheral blood. Receptors were obtained from a woman in her seventies who had recovered from COVID-19.

The chain joins TRBV9 to TRBJ2-3, with TRBD2 identical over 11 bases. Trimming at V came to 0 bases and at J to 1 base, leaving 10 bases not matched to a gene. This CDR3 is 19 amino acids long. CDR1 and CDR2 from the germline V gene are SGDLS and YYNGEE. This CDR3 reads CASSVGLAGGRWRTDTQYF. CDR3 DNA sequence: TGTGCCAGCAGCGTAGGGTTAGCGGGGGGGCGGTGGCGCACAGATACGCAGTATTTT.

The rearrangement joins TRBV11-3 to TRBJ2-1, with D perhaps matching TRBD2 (5 bases). Germline values: CDR1 SGHNT, CDR2 YENEEA. There are 14 residues in the CDR3. Trimming took 2 bases from V and 5 from J, leaving 10 bases between them. The CDR3 nucleotides read TGTGCCAGCAGCTTAAGCGGCACAAACAATGAGCAGTTCTTC. It yields the protein CASSLSGTNNEQFF. Full variable domain (missing parts from reference TRBV11-3 and TRBJ2-1): EAGVVQSPRYKIIEKKQPVAFWCNPISGHNTLYWYLQNLGQGPELLIRYENEEAVDDSQLPKDRFSAERLKGVDSTLKIQPAELGDSAVYLCASSLSGTNNEQFFGPGTRLTVL.

This chain connects TRBV7-2 to TRBJ1-1; D might be TRBD1 (6 bases). The CDR3 loop spans 17 amino acids. V lost 5 bases to trimming and J lost 5 bases, with 24 bases between them. The germline V gene encodes CDR1 SGHTA and CDR2 FQGNSA. The CDR3 DNA reads TGTGCCAGCAGCCCCGGGACCGGCCGGGGGAGGGGGACTGAAGCTTTCTTT. Protein sequence: CASSPGTGRGRGTEAFF. The full variable domain, in which reference TRBV7-2 and TRBJ1-1 provide the parts outside the CDR3, is GAGVSQSPSNKVTEKGKDVELRCDPISGHTALYWYRQSLGQGLEFLIYFQGNSAPDKSGLPSDRFSAERTGGSVSTLTIQRTQQEDSAVYLCASSPGTGRGRGTEAFFGQGTRLTVV.